The rows below give T cell receptor beta chains drawn from one sample of a study of response to subunit inactivated influenza vaccine. TCRdb re-called the RT-PCR reads through MiXCR, storing one row per CDR3 protein. The sample includes around 480,000 distinct CDR3 sequences, 16% seen only once; the top ten take over 2.5%. Material: CD4+ T cells sorted from PBMCs, obtained about 24 months after vaccination. The receptors come from a man aged 45 to 75 who received an inactivated influenza vaccine. Both conserved end residues are part of each CDR3. The D gene is left open where the match is weak. Expanded clones get a size class; other rows say once, few or many, or leave the size out.

TRBV12-3/TRBV12-4	TRBJ2-7	15	-	TRBD1	TGTGCCAGCAGCCTTGGACAGGGGGGAAGGCACGAGCAGTACTTC	CASSLGQGGRHEQYF
TRBV7-8	TRBJ2-2	14	few	-	TGTGCCAGCAGCTTACCCGGCCGCACCGGGGAGCTGTTTTTT	CASSLPGRTGELFF
TRBV7-6	TRBJ1-1	15	-	TRBD1	TGTGCCAGCAGCTTAGGGCGGACAGGGGTCACTGAAGCTTTCTTT	CASSLGRTGVTEAFF
TRBV29-1	TRBJ2-3	15	-	TRBD1	TGCAGCGTGGAACCGGGGACAGCTAGCACAGATACGCAGTATTTT	CSVEPGTASTDTQYF
TRBV5-1	TRBJ2-3	16	-	-	TGCGCCAGCAGCTCTCAACCGGGACGGGGCACAGATACGCAGTATTTT	CASSSQPGRGTDTQYF
TRBV6-5	TRBJ2-3	16	-	-	TGTGCCAGCAGTTCCCAGGGGCGCCTGAGCACAGATACGCAGTATTTT	CASSSQGRLSTDTQYF
TRBV21-1	TRBJ2-4	18	few	-	TGTGCCAGCAGCACCCCCGAGGGTAATCGCCAAGCCAAAAACATTCAGTACTTC	CASSTPEGNRQAKNIQYF
TRBV20-1	TRBJ1-2	15	-	TRBD1	TGCAGTGCTAGCCCTCTACGGGACAGGGCGACGGGCTACACCTTC	CSASPLRDRATGYTF
TRBV5-1	TRBJ2-5	14	-	TRBD2	TGCGCCAGCAGCTTCGGGACTAGCGTGGAGACCCAGTACTTC	CASSFGTSVETQYF
TRBV14	TRBJ2-5	11	few	-	TGTGCCAGCAGCCAGGACTATACCCAGTACTTC	CASSQDYTQYF
TRBV12-3/TRBV12-4	TRBJ2-7	15	many	TRBD2	TGTGCCAGCAGCTCTGGAATAGGGAGGGGATACGAGCAGTACTTC	CASSSGIGRGYEQYF
TRBV4-1	TRBJ2-7	14	few	TRBD1	TGCGCCAGCAGCCAGATAAACAGGGGTTACGAGCAGTACTTC	CASSQINRGYEQYF
TRBV7-2	TRBJ2-2	13	once	-	TGTGCCAGCAGCTTCGAGTGGGAACGGGAGCTGTTTTTT	CASSFEWERELFF
TRBV20-1	TRBJ2-7	15	once	-	TGCAGTGCTAGAGATTTGAGCGGGCATGCCTACGAGCAGTACTTC	CSARDLSGHAYEQYF
TRBV5-1	TRBJ1-3	14	-	TRBD1	TGCGCCAGCAGCTACGGACAGGATGGAAACACCATATATTTT	CASSYGQDGNTIYF
TRBV12-3/TRBV12-4	TRBJ2-7	16	-	TRBD2	TGTGCCAGCAACCTGGGTAGCGGGAATCGGGGCCACGAGCAGTACTTC	CASNLGSGNRGHEQYF
TRBV10-3	TRBJ2-1	13	many	-	TGTGCCATCAGTGTTTCGGGTTTCAATGAGCAGTTCTTC	CAISVSGFNEQFF
TRBV10-3	TRBJ2-2	14	few	-	TGTGCCATCAGGGGTATGGGGAACACCGGGGAGCTGTTTTTT	CAIRGMGNTGELFF
TRBV7-8	TRBJ2-7	18	-	-	TGTGCCAGCAGCCAGGGGAGGTTCGTGGGAGTTGGGGCCTACGAGCAGTACTTC	CASSQGRFVGVGAYEQYF
TRBV4-2	TRBJ2-1	18	-	TRBD2	TGTGCCAGCAGCCAGGGTCCTTCGAAAGCGGGAGGCTACAATGAGCAGTTCTTC	CASSQGPSKAGGYNEQFF
TRBV7-9	TRBJ2-3	17	few	-	TGTGCCAGCAGCTTAGCAGTGAGGTCCACTAGCACAGATACGCAGTATTTT	CASSLAVRSTSTDTQYF
TRBV20-1	TRBJ1-2	14	-	-	TGCAGTGCTAGGGGGACGGGGGGAGGCTATGGCTACACCTTC	CSARGTGGGYGYTF
TRBV28	TRBJ2-2	16	few	-	TGTGCCAGCAGTTTTGAGGGGAGGAGAAATACCGGGGAGCTGTTTTTT	CASSFEGRRNTGELFF
TRBV3-1	TRBJ1-6	15	-	TRBD1	TGTGCCAGCAGCGATACAGGGGGCTGGGATTCACCCCTCCACTTT	CASSDTGGWDSPLHF
TRBV7-9	TRBJ2-1	14	-	-	TGTGCCAGCAGCTTAAGGGGTACCAACAATGAGCAGTTCTTC	CASSLRGTNNEQFF
TRBV7-8	TRBJ2-3	16	many	TRBD1	TGTGCCAGCAGCTGGGGGGGACAGGGCTTCACAGATACGCAGTATTTT	CASSWGGQGFTDTQYF
TRBV28	TRBJ1-2	14	-	-	TGTGCCAGCAGTTCGGCAGGGACTAACTATGGCTACACCTTC	CASSSAGTNYGYTF
TRBV20-1	TRBJ2-5	13	many	-	TGCAGTGCGCCGGACAGCGGGGAACAGACCCAGTACTTC	CSAPDSGEQTQYF
TRBV30	TRBJ2-7	13	few	TRBD2	TGTGCCTGTGGGTGGACTAGCGGGAGCGAGCAGTACTTC	CACGWTSGSEQYF
TRBV20-1	TRBJ2-1	14	-	TRBD2	TGCAGTGCTGGACTAGCGGGAGGGCCGAATGAGCAGTTCTTC	CSAGLAGGPNEQFF
TRBV12-3/TRBV12-4	TRBJ2-2	15	few	TRBD2	TGTGCCAGCAGTTTTTTAGCGGGGAACACCGGGGAGCTGTTTTTT	CASSFLAGNTGELFF
TRBV15	TRBJ2-1	14	few	TRBD1	TGTGCCACCAGCAGAGAACAGGGGGACGGTGAGCAGTTCTTC	CATSREQGDGEQFF
TRBV28	TRBJ2-2	17	few	TRBD1	TGTGCCAGCACCCGGGACAGATACACATCGAACACCGGGGAGCTGTTTTTT	CASTRDRYTSNTGELFF
TRBV20-1	TRBJ2-1	14	-	TRBD2	TGCAGTGCTAGGCGGGCTAGCGGAGGAGTTGAGCAGTTCTTC	CSARRASGGVEQFF
TRBV3-1	TRBJ2-1	12	few	TRBD2	TGTGCCAGCAGGTCAGCGGGAGAGGAGCAGTTCTTC	CASRSAGEEQFF
TRBV4-3	TRBJ1-5	15	-	-	TGCGCCAGCAGCCAAGCAGCGTGGGGTAATCAGCCCCAGCATTTT	CASSQAAWGNQPQHF
TRBV20-1	TRBJ2-1	16	-	-	TGCAGTGCTAGTGGGGCGGCAGGATTTACCTACAATGAGCAGTTCTTC	CSASGAAGFTYNEQFF
TRBV10-3	TRBJ1-6	14	few	TRBD1	TGTGCCATCAGTGTACACAGGGGAAGCTCACCCCTCCACTTT	CAISVHRGSSPLHF
TRBV20-1	TRBJ2-5	13	few	TRBD1	TGCAGTGCTAGACTCGACAGGGAAGAGACCCAGTACTTC	CSARLDREETQYF
TRBV16	TRBJ1-6	15	-	-	TGTGCCAGCAGCCAATCGTGGGCAGGGGATTCACCCCTCCACTTT	CASSQSWAGDSPLHF
TRBV27	TRBJ2-7	14	few	TRBD1	TGTGCCAGCAGTTTACGGCAGGGGGTCAACGAGCAGTACTTC	CASSLRQGVNEQYF
TRBV7-2	TRBJ1-4	12	-	-	TGTGCCAGCAGCTACCTCGGTGAAAAACTGTTTTTT	CASSYLGEKLFF
TRBV6-5	TRBJ1-2	17	-	-	TGTGCCAGCAGTTACTCGGGCGGCAGGGGTAAAGGCTATGGCTACACCTTC	CASSYSGGRGKGYGYTF
TRBV15	TRBJ2-3	13	many	-	TGTGCCACCAGCACCAGGAGCACAGATACGCAGTATTTT	CATSTRSTDTQYF
TRBV7-2	TRBJ2-1	13	-	-	TGTGCCAGCAGCTTCGGGGGGCGAGGTGAGCAGTTCTTC	CASSFGGRGEQFF
TRBV6-6	TRBJ1-2	13	-	-	TGTGCCAGCAGTAACGGCAGAAACTATGGCTACACCTTC	CASSNGRNYGYTF